These 9 T cell receptor beta chains were sequenced from one sample in a study of cytomegalovirus exposure and HLA in healthy donors. PCR employed 60 Vbeta and 13 Jbeta primers. Measured with immunoSEQ multiplex PCR; TCRdb has only the in-frame clones, and not every one. The sample shows over 100,000 clones, 75% to 90% of them seen only once. Sequenced input: PBMCs. These receptors were taken from a man aged 40-49 years in good health and CMV-seronegative.

The V call is TRBV28, the J call TRBJ2-5, with TRBD1 matching 8 bases. There are 13 residues in the CDR3. Unmatched junction bases numbered 5, after V lost 6 bases and J lost 5 bases. From germline, CDR1 is MDHEN and CDR2 SYDVKM. The CDR3 is CASRPGGGETQYF. The CDR3 bases are TGTGCCAGCAGACCAGGGGGCGGGGAGACCCAGTACTTC.

V is TRBV11-1 and J is TRBJ2-7; 10 bases are a match to TRBD2. Trimming took 3 bases from V and 5 from J; bases not matched to a gene: 4. The CDR3 consists of 14 residues. Per the germline V gene, CDR1 is SGHAT and CDR2 is FQDESV (reference sequence). The CDR3 DNA is TGTGCCAGCAGCTTTAGCGGGAGGTTCAACGAGCAGTACTTC. This translates into CASSFSGRFNEQYF.

The genes are TRBV6-6 and TRBJ2-7, with 7 bases identical to TRBD1. Germline V gives CDR1 MNHNY, CDR2 SVGAGI (reference sequence). This CDR3 is 13 amino acids long. J gave up 9 bases and V 11 bases, and 16 bases lay outside the gene matches. The CDR3 nucleotides read TGTGCCTGCTCCGGGACAGCCCCCCAGGTGCAGTACTTC. Translation gives CACSGTAPQVQYF.

With regard to this clone: The junction does not match germline at one end; this may be a read error. The rearrangement links TRBV7-2 to TRBJ2-5, with D perhaps TRBD1 (5 bases). The CDR3 has 12 amino acids. Germline CDR1 reads SGHTA; CDR2 reads FQGNSA. CDR3 amino acids: CASSLAQGQPDF. The DNA for the CDR3 is TGTGCCAGCAGCTTAGCGCAGGGCCAACCGGACTTC.

The CDR3 DNA reads TGTGCCAGCAGCTTAGGCGGGAGGGCTTACGAGCAGTACTTC. Translation gives CASSLGGRAYEQYF. This sequence joins TRBV7-6 and TRBJ2-7, with 9 bases lining up with TRBD2. The ends lost 1 base at V and 4 bases at J; junction bases unmatched: 2. The CDR3 covers 14 residues. Germline CDR1 is SGHVS and CDR2 is FNYEAQ.

The chain carries TRBV7-2 and TRBJ2-3, with 9 bases matching TRBD1. Germline V gene sequence: CDR1 SGHTA, CDR2 FQGNSA. V shed 2 bases, J shed 6 bases, and the junction held 9 bases outside the gene matches. There are 16 residues in the CDR3. The CDR3 region is CASSLRGQGFKDTQYF. Written as DNA, the CDR3 is TGTGCCAGCAGCTTAAGGGGACAGGGATTTAAGGATACGCAGTATTTT.

The chain links TRBV11-2 to TRBJ2-5; 10 bases align to TRBD2. The end of the DNA is better explained by TRBJ2-7, so the J call may be wrong. The CDR3 is made up of 18 amino acids. CDR1 is SGHAT, CDR2 FQNNGV, per germline. The CDR3 sequence: CASSPLGLAGVGGYEQYF. CDR3 in DNA: TGTGCCAGCAGCCCCTTGGGGCTAGCGGGAGTTGGAGGCTACGAGCAGTACTTC.

The V call is TRBV2, the J call TRBJ1-5; 8 bases line up with TRBD1. Looked up from germline, CDR1 is SNHLY and CDR2 is FYNNEI. V lost 6 bases to trimming and J lost 7 bases; unmatched junction nucleotides: 8. This CDR3 spans 14 amino acids. Here the CDR3 reads CASSPGTGVQPQHF. The CDR3, as DNA: TGTGCCAGCAGCCCCGGGACAGGCGTACAGCCCCAGCATTTT.

The V and J genes are TRBV4-3 and TRBJ2-2; 9 positions agree with TRBD2. Germline values: CDR1 LGHNA, CDR2 YSLEER. Germline trimming cut 0 bases from V and 2 bases from J; bases unmatched to any gene: 4. The CDR3 spans 17 residues. The CDR3 DNA reads TGCGCCAGCAGCCAAGATAATAGCGGGGGTAACACCGGGGAGCTGTTTTTT. As protein: CASSQDNSGGNTGELFF.